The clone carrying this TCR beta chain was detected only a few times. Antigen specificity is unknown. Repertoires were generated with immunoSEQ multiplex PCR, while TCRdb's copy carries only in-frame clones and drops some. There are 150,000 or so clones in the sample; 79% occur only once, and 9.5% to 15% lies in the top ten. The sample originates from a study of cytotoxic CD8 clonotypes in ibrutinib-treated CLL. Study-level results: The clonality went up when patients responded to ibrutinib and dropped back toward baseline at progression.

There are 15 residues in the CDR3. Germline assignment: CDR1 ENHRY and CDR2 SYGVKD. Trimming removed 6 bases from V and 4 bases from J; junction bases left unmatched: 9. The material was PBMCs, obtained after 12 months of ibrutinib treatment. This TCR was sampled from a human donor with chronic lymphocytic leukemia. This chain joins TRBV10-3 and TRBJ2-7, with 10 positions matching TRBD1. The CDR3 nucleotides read TGTGCCATCAGGCAGACAGGGGGCGGTCTGTACGAGCAGTACTTC. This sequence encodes CAIRQTGGGLYEQYF.